This T cell receptor beta chain was found in a study of blood T cell repertoires in COVID-19. At the level of the study: Whether acute or convalescent, the COVID-19 samples came from the United States, Italy and Spain.

Measured with immunoSEQ multiplex PCR; TCRdb has only the in-frame clones, and not every one. The data hold about 160,000 clones, with around 92% observed a single time. Germline V gene lookup returns CDR1 SNHLY and CDR2 FYNNEI. CDR3 length equals 15 residues. The germline V and J ends were trimmed by 8 bases and 0 bases, with 14 bases remaining between them. The clonotype originates from a man between 25 and 39 years old with COVID-19, enrolled during active disease. Sequencing was performed on peripheral blood. The chain uses TRBV2 and TRBJ1-5; D uncertain. CDR3 protein: CASLPSRYSNQPQHF. The CDR3 DNA is TGTGCCAGCCTTCCGTCCAGGTATAGCAATCAGCCCCAGCATTTT.